This T cell receptor (beta chain) was found in a study of Graves' ophthalmopathy and Graves' hyperthyroidism. Ineligible for inclusion were patients with other autoimmune diseases, uncontrolled infections, pregnancy or lactation. Amplification of TCR beta CDR3 regions used RNA transcripts. Second-round multiplex PCR came after a first-round RT-PCR that employed HTBI primers. Each CDR3 protein gets one entry after TCRdb re-called the multiplex PCR reads with MiXCR. The sample consists of 560,000 or so distinct CDR3 sequences, under 45% of them appearing once. Germline loops: CDR1 SEHNR, CDR2 FQNEAQ (reference sequence). The CDR3 extends over 17 amino acids. The V and J ends lost 1 base and 1 base, in that order; junction bases with no gene match: 5.

The TCR originated in an adult man with Graves' hyperthyroidism. Source material: peripheral blood or thyroid tissue (not recorded which). This sequence joins TRBV7-9 and TRBJ2-5; TRBD2 aligns across 11 bases. CDR3 amino acids: CASSLGRLAGGQETQYF. The DNA of the CDR3 is TGTGCCAGCAGCTTAGGTCGGCTAGCGGGGGGCCAAGAGACCCAGTACTTC.